This paragraph reports one TCR beta chain. Primers for the PCR totalled 60 Vbeta and 13 Jbeta. The assay was immunoSEQ multiplex PCR, and TCRdb's table has in-frame clones only and misses some. Here the sample spans 150,000 or so clones, nearly 80% being singletons. The entry originates in a study of cytomegalovirus exposure and HLA in healthy donors. The germline CDR1 and CDR2 sequences are SNHLY and FYNNEI. This CDR3 contains 14 residues. V gave up 6 bases and J gave up 3 bases, with 15 bases separating them. The material sequenced was PBMCs. The chain recombines TRBV2 with TRBJ2-7; the D gene is possibly TRBD2 (7 bases). The TCR originated in a male donor in good health and CMV-seronegative. The CDR3 nucleotides are TGTGCCAGCAGGGGGGAGGGGGGACACTACGAGCAGTACTTC. Protein sequence: CASRGEGGHYEQYF.